These T cell receptor beta chains were read from a single sample in a study of T cells in Graves' hyperthyroidism and ophthalmopathy. TCRdb ran MiXCR on the multiplex PCR reads and lists one entry per CDR3 protein. The sample contains 700,000 or so distinct CDR3 sequences, over 15% of which appear only once. The sequenced sample consisted of blood. The receptors were sampled from a man between 18 and 35 years old with Graves' hyperthyroidism. Both conserved end residues are part of each CDR3. The D gene is left open where the match is weak. Expanded clones get a size class; other rows say once, few or many, or leave the size out.

V gene: TRBV20-1; D gene: NA; J gene: TRBJ2-2; CDR3 length: 14; clone size: many; CDR3 DNA: TGCAGTGCTAGAGATTTGGGGGGCACCGGGGAGCTGTTTTTT; CDR3 protein: CSARDLGGTGELFF
V gene: TRBV2; D gene: TRBD1; J gene: TRBJ1-5; CDR3 length: 15; clone size: once; CDR3 DNA: TGTGCCAGCAGTGAAACAGGGACAGAGAATCAGCCCCAGCATTTT; CDR3 protein: CASSETGTENQPQHF
V gene: TRBV7-9; D gene: NA; J gene: TRBJ2-2; CDR3 length: 16; clone size: NA; CDR3 DNA: TGTGCCAGCAGTTCCCGGACAGGAGGGACCACCGGGGAGCTGTTTTTT; CDR3 protein: CASSSRTGGTTGELFF
V gene: TRBV11-2; D gene: NA; J gene: TRBJ2-2; CDR3 length: 13; clone size: many; CDR3 DNA: TGTGCCAGCAGCTTAGGTCTTGCCGGGGAGCTGTTTTTT; CDR3 protein: CASSLGLAGELFF
V gene: TRBV10-3; D gene: NA; J gene: TRBJ1-2; CDR3 length: 13; clone size: few; CDR3 DNA: TGTGCCATCAGTGAGCCAGGGATATATGGCTACACCTTC; CDR3 protein: CAISEPGIYGYTF
V gene: TRBV28; D gene: TRBD1; J gene: TRBJ2-3; CDR3 length: 15; clone size: many; CDR3 DNA: TGTGCCAGCAGTCTCCGGACAGGGGGCAGGGATACGCAGTATTTT; CDR3 protein: CASSLRTGGRDTQYF
V gene: TRBV12-3/TRBV12-4; D gene: NA; J gene: TRBJ1-1; CDR3 length: 12; clone size: many; CDR3 DNA: TGTGCCAGCATCTTGGGCGGTGTGAATGCTTTCTTT; CDR3 protein: CASILGGVNAFF
V gene: TRBV20-1; D gene: TRBD2; J gene: TRBJ2-7; CDR3 length: 15; clone size: medium-sized; CDR3 DNA: TGCAGTGCGGACCCTTCACTAGCGGGAGGCTACGAGCAGTACTTC; CDR3 protein: CSADPSLAGGYEQYF
V gene: TRBV3-1; D gene: NA; J gene: TRBJ2-3; CDR3 length: 16; clone size: few; CDR3 DNA: TGTGCCAGCAGCCAAGAGTTCCAGGGGATGGTAGATACGCAGTATTTT; CDR3 protein: CASSQEFQGMVDTQYF
V gene: TRBV7-3; D gene: TRBD1; J gene: TRBJ1-2; CDR3 length: 15; clone size: NA; CDR3 DNA: TGTGCCAGCAGCTCAGACGGACAGGGCAACTATGGCTACACCTTC; CDR3 protein: CASSSDGQGNYGYTF
V gene: TRBV28; D gene: TRBD1; J gene: TRBJ2-3; CDR3 length: 14; clone size: many; CDR3 DNA: TGTGCCAGCAGACCTTCGACAGGGACAGATACGCAGTATTTT; CDR3 protein: CASRPSTGTDTQYF
V gene: TRBV28; D gene: NA; J gene: TRBJ2-1; CDR3 length: 13; clone size: many; CDR3 DNA: TGTGCCAGCAAGGGGAGCTGGTACAATGAGCAGTTCTTC; CDR3 protein: CASKGSWYNEQFF
V gene: TRBV3-1; D gene: NA; J gene: TRBJ2-1; CDR3 length: 12; clone size: many; CDR3 DNA: TGTGCCAGCAGCCAGAGGGCCAATGAGCAGTTCTTC; CDR3 protein: CASSQRANEQFF
V gene: TRBV7-2; D gene: NA; J gene: TRBJ2-7; CDR3 length: 16; clone size: many; CDR3 DNA: TGTGCCAGCAGCTTACGGCAGGGGTCCTTAGACTACGAGCAGTACTTC; CDR3 protein: CASSLRQGSLDYEQYF
V gene: TRBV10-3; D gene: NA; J gene: TRBJ2-5; CDR3 length: 15; clone size: few; CDR3 DNA: TGTGCCGCCTCGGAGAGAGGGTACCGGCAAGAGACCCAGTACTTC; CDR3 protein: CAASERGYRQETQYF
V gene: TRBV7-9; D gene: NA; J gene: TRBJ2-1; CDR3 length: 13; clone size: NA; CDR3 DNA: TGTGCCAGCAGTCCGCGTCTCTCAACAGGGCAGTTCTTC; CDR3 protein: CASSPRLSTGQFF
V gene: TRBV7-9; D gene: TRBD2; J gene: TRBJ2-1; CDR3 length: 16; clone size: NA; CDR3 DNA: TGTGCCAGCAGCGGGACGACTAGCGGGAGGGCCGATGAGCAGTTCTTC; CDR3 protein: CASSGTTSGRADEQFF
V gene: TRBV6-2/TRBV6-3; D gene: NA; J gene: TRBJ1-4; CDR3 length: 17; clone size: few; CDR3 DNA: TGTGCCAGCAGTTACTCTCGGACAGCGTCTTCTAATGAAAAACTGTTTTTT; CDR3 protein: CASSYSRTASSNEKLFF
V gene: TRBV28; D gene: NA; J gene: TRBJ1-6; CDR3 length: 12; clone size: few; CDR3 DNA: TGTGCCAGCAGTACCGAACATTCACCCCTCCACTTT; CDR3 protein: CASSTEHSPLHF
V gene: TRBV10-2; D gene: NA; J gene: TRBJ1-1; CDR3 length: 15; clone size: many; CDR3 DNA: TGCGCCAGCAGTGAGGGACACCACTCGAACACTGAAGCTTTCTTT; CDR3 protein: CASSEGHHSNTEAFF
V gene: TRBV24-1; D gene: NA; J gene: TRBJ2-5; CDR3 length: 13; clone size: NA; CDR3 DNA: TGTGCCACCAGTGTCCCCTCCGGGGAGACCCAGTACTTC; CDR3 protein: CATSVPSGETQYF
V gene: TRBV7-9; D gene: TRBD1; J gene: TRBJ2-7; CDR3 length: 15; clone size: few; CDR3 DNA: TGTGCCAGCCGAAAAGATGGTCAGGGGGCAGGGGAGCAGTACTTC; CDR3 protein: CASRKDGQGAGEQYF
V gene: TRBV19; D gene: TRBD2; J gene: TRBJ2-1; CDR3 length: 15; clone size: NA; CDR3 DNA: TGTGCCAGTAGTTCAGAGCGGGAGGGTTACAATGAGCAGTTCTTC; CDR3 protein: CASSSEREGYNEQFF